This T cell receptor beta chain was sequenced during a study of shared clonotypes between healthy human individuals. Whole-study context: Per donor, CD8 memory used one plate, CD8 naive used two, CD4 memory used three and CD4 naive used three.

The CDR3 extends over 14 amino acids. V was shortened by 5 bases and J by 5 bases, with 15 bases between the two germline ends. Germline V gives CDR1 SQVTM, CDR2 ANQGSEA. Method: immunoSEQ multiplex PCR; TCRdb's copy keeps in-frame clones and lacks some. Of 1.5 million to 1.9 million clones in the sample, 95% to 99% were seen once. This clone was counted once. The specimen was naive CD4+ T cells sorted from blood. Documented subset: CD45RA+ positively selected. The J gene is TRBJ1-4, the V gene TRBV29-1; D is possibly TRBD1 (5 bases). The receptor was derived from a man in his thirties or forties in good health. The CDR3 DNA sequence: TGCAGCGTTTTAAGCGGGACGGGGAATGAAAAACTGTTTTTT. Translation: CSVLSGTGNEKLFF.